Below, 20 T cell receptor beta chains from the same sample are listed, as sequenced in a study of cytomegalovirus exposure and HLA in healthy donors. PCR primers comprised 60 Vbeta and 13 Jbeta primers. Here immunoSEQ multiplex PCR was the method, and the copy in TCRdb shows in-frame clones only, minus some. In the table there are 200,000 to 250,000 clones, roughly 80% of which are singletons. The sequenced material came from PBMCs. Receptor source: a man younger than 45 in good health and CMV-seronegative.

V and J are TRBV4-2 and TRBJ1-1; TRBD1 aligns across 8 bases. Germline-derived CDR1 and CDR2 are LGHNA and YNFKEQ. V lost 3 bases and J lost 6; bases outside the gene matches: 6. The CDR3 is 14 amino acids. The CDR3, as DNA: TGTGCCAGCAGCCATACGGACAGGGAGGCTGAAGCTTTCTTT. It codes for CASSHTDREAEAFF.

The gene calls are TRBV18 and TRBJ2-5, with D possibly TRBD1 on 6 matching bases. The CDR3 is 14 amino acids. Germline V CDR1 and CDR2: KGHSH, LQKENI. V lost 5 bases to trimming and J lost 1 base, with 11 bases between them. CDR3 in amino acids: CASSGQTGQETQYF. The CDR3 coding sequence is TGTGCCAGCTCAGGGCAGACAGGCCAAGAGACCCAGTACTTC.

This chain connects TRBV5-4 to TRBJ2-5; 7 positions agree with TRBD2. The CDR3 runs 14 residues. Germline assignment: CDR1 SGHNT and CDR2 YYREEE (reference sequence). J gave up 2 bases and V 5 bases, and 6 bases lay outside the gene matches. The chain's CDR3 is CASRSWGGQETQYF. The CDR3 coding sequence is TGTGCCAGCAGGTCGTGGGGGGGGCAAGAGACCCAGTACTTC.

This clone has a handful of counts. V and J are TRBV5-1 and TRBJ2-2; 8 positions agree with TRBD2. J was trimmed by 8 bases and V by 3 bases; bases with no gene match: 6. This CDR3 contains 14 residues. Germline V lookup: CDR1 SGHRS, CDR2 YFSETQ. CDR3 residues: CASSSPGLVGELFF. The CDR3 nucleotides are TGCGCCAGCAGCTCCCCGGGACTAGTGGGGGAGCTGTTTTTT. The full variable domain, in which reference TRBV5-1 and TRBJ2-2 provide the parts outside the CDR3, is KAGVTQTPRYLIKTRGQQVTLSCSPISGHRSVSWYQQTPGQGLQFLFEYFSETQRNKGNFPGRFSGRQFSNSRSEMNVSTLELGDSALYLCASSSPGLVGELFFGEGSRLTVL.

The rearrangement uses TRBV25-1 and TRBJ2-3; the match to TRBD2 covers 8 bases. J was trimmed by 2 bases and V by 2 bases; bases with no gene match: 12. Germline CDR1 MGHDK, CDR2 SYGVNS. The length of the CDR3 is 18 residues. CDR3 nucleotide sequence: TGTGCCAGCAGTGAAGGGCGGGGGGCGTCTCGATCCACAGATACGCAGTATTTT. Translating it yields CASSEGRGASRSTDTQYF.

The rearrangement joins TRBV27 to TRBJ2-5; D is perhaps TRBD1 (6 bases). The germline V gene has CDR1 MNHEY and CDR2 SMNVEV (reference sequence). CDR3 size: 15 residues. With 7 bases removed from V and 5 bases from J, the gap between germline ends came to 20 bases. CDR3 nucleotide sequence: TGTGCCAGCAAAAGGACAGCCCCCGTTGGGGAGACCCAGTACTTC. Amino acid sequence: CASKRTAPVGETQYF.

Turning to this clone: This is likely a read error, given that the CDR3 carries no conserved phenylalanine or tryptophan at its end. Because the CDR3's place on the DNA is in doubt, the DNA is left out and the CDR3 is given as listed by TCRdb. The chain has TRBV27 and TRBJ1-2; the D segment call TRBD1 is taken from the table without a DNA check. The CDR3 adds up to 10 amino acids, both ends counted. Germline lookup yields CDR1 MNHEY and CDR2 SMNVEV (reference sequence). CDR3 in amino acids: CASSPDRDMV.

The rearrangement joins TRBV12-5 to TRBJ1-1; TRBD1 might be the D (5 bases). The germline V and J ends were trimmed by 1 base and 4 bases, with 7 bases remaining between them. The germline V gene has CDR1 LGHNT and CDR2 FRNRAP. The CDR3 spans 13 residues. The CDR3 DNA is TGTGCTAGTGGTTTGGAGGACACCACTGAAGCTTTCTTT. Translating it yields CASGLEDTTEAFF.

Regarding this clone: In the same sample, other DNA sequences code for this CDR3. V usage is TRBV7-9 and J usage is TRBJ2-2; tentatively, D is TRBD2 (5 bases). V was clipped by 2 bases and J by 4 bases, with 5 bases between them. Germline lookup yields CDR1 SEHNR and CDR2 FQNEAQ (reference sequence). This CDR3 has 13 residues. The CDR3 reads CASSLRGTGELFF. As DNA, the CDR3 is TGTGCCAGCAGCTTACGGGGCACCGGGGAGCTGTTTTTT.

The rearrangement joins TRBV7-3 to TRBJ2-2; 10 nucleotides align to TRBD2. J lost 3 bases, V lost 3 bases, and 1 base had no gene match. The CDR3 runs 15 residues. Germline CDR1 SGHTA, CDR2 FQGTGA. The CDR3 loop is CASSLTSGYTGELFF. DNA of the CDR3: TGTGCCAGCAGCTTGACTAGCGGGTACACCGGGGAGCTGTTTTTT.

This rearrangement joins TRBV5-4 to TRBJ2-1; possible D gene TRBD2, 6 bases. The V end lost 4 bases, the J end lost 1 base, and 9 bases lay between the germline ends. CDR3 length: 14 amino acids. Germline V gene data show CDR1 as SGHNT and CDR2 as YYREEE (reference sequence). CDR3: CASSTGESYNEQFF. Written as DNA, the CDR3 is TGTGCCAGCAGCACGGGGGAATCCTACAATGAGCAGTTCTTC.

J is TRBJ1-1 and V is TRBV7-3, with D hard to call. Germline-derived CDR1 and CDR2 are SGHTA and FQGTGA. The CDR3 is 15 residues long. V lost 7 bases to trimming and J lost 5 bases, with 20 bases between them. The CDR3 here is CASNKTNRRVTEAFF. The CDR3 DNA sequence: TGTGCCAGCAACAAGACGAACAGACGAGTTACTGAAGCTTTCTTT. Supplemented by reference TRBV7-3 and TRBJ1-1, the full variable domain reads GAGVSQTPSNKVTEKGKYVELRCDPISGHTALYWYRQSLGQGPEFLIYFQGTGAADDSGLPNDRFFAVRPEGSVSTLKIQRTERGDSAVYLCASNKTNRRVTEAFFGQGTRLTVV.

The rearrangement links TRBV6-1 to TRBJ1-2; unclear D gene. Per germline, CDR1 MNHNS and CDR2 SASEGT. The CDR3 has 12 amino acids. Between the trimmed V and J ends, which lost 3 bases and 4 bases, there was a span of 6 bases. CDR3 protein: CASSDRGYGYTF. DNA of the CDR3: TGTGCCAGCAGTGATCGGGGCTATGGCTACACCTTC.

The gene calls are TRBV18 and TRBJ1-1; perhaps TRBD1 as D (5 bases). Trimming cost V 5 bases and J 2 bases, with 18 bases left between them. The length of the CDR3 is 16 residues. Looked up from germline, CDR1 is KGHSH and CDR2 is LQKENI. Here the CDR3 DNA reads TGTGCCAGCTCAATCAAGGGGCTACTAAGTAACACTGAAGCTTTCTTT. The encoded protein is CASSIKGLLSNTEAFF.

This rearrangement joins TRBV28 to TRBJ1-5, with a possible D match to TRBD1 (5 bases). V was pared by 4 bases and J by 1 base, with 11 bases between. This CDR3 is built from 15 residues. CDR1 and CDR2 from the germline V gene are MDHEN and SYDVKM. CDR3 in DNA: TGTGCCAGCAGTTCTTTCAGGGTGAGCAATCAGCCCCAGCATTTT. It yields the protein CASSSFRVSNQPQHF.

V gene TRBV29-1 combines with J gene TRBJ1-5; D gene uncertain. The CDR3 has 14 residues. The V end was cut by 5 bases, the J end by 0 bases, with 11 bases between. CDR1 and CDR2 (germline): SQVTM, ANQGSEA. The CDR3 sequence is CSVPSHYSNQPQHF. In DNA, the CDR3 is TGCAGCGTTCCTTCTCACTATAGCAATCAGCCCCAGCATTTT.

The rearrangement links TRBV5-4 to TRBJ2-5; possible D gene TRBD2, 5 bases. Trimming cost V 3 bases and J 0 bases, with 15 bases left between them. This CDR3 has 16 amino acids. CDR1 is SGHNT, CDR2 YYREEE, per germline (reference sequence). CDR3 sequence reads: CASSSRKEGYQETQYF. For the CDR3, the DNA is TGTGCCAGCAGCTCGAGGAAAGAGGGATACCAAGAGACCCAGTACTTC.

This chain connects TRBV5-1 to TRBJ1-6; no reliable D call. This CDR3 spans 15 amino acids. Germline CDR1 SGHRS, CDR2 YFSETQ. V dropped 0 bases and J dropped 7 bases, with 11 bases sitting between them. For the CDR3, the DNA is TGCGCCAGCAGCTTGGACAGCGGACTAAATTCACCCCTCCACTTT. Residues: CASSLDSGLNSPLHF.

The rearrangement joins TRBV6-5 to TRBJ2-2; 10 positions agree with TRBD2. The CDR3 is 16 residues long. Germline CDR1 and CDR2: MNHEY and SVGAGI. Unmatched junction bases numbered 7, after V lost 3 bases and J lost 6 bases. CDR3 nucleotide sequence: TGTGCCAGCAGTTATGAGGGGACTAGCGCATCCGGGGAGCTGTTTTTT. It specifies CASSYEGTSASGELFF.

CDR3 in DNA: TGTGCCAGTAGTATTGGGGGACTAGCGGAGCAAGAGACCCAGTACTTC. Protein product: CASSIGGLAEQETQYF. The chain uses TRBV19 and TRBJ2-5, with 11 bases fitting TRBD2. The CDR3 contains 16 residues. Per the germline V gene, CDR1 is LNHDA and CDR2 is SQIVND (reference sequence). J gave up 2 bases and V 3 bases, and 5 bases lay outside the gene matches.